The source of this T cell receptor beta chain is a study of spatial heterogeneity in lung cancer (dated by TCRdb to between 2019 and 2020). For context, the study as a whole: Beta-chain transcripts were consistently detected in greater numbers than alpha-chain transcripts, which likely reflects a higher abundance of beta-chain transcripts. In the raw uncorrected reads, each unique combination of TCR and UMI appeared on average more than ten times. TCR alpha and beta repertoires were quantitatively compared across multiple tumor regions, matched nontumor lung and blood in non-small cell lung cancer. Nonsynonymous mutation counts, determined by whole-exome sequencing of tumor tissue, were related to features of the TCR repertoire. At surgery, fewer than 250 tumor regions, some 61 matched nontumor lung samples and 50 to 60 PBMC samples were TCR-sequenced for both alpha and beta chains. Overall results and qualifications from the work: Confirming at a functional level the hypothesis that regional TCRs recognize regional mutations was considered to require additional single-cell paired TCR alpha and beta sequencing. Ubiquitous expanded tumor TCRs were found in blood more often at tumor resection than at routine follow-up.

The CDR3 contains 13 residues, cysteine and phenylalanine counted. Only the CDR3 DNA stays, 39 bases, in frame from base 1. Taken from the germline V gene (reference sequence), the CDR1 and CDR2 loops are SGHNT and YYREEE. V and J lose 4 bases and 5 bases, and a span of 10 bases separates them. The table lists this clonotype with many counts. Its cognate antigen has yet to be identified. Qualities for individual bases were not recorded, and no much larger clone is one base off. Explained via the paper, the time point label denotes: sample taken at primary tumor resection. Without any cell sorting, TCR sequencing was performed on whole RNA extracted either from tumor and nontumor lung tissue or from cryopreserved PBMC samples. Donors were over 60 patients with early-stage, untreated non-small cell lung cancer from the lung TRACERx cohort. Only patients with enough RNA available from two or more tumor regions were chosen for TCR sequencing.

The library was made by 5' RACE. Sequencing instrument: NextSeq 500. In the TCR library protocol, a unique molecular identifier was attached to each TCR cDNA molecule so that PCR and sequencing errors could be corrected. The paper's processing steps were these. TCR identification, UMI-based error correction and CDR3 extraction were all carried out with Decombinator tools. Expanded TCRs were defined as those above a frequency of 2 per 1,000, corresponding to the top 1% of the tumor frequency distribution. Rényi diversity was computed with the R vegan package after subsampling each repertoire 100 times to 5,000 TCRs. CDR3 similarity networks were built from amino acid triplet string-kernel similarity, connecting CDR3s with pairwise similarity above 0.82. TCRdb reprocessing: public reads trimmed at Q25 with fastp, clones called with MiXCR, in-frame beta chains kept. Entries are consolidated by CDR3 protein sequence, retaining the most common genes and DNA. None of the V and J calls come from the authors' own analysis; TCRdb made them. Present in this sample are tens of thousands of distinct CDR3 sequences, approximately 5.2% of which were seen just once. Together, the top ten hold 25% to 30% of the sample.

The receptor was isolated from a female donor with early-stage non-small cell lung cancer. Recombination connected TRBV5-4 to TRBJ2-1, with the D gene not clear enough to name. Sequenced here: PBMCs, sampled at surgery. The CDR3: CASSVETNNEQFF. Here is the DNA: TGTGCCAGCAGCGTGGAGACGAACAATGAGCAGTTCTTC.